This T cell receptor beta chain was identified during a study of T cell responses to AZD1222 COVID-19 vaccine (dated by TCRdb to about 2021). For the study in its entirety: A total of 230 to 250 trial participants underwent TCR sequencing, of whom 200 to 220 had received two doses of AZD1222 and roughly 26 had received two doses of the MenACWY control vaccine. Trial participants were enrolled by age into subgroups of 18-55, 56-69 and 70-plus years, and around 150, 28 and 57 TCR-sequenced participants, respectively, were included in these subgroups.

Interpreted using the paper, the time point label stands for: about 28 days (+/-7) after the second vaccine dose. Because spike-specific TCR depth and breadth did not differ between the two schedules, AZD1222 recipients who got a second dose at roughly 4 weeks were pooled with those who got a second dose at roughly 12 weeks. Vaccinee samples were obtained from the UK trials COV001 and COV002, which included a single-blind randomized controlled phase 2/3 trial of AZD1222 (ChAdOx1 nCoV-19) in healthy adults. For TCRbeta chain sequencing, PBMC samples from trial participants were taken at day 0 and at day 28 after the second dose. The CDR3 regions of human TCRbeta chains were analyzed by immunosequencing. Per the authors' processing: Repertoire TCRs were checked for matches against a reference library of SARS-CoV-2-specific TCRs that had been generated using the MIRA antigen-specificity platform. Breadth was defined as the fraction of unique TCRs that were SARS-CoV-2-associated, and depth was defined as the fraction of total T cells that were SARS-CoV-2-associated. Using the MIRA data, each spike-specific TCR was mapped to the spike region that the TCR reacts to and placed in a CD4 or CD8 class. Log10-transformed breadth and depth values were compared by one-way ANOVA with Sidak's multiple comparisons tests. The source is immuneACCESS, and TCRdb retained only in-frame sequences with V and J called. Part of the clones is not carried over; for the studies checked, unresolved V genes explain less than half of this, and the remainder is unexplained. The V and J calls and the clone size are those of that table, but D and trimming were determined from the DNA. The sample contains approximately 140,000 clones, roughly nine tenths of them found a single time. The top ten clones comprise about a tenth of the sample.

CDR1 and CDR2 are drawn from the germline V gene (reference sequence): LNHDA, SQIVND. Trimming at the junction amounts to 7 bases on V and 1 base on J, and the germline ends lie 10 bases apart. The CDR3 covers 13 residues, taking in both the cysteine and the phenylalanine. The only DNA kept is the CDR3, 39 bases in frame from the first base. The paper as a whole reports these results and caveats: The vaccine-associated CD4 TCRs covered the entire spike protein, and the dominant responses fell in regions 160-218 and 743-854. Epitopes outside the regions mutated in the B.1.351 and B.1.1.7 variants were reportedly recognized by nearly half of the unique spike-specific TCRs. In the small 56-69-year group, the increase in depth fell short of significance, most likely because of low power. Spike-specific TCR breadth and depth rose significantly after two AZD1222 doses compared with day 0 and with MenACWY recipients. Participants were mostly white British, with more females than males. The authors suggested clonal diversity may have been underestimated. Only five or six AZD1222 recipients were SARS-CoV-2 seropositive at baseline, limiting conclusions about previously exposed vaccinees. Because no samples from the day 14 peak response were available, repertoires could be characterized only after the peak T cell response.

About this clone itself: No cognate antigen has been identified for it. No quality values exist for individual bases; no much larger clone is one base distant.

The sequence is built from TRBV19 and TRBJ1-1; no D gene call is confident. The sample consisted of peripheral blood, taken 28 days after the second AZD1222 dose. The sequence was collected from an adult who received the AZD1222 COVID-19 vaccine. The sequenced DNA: TGTGCCAGTAAATGGCAATCGAACACTGAAGCTTTCTTT. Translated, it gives CASKWQSNTEAFF.